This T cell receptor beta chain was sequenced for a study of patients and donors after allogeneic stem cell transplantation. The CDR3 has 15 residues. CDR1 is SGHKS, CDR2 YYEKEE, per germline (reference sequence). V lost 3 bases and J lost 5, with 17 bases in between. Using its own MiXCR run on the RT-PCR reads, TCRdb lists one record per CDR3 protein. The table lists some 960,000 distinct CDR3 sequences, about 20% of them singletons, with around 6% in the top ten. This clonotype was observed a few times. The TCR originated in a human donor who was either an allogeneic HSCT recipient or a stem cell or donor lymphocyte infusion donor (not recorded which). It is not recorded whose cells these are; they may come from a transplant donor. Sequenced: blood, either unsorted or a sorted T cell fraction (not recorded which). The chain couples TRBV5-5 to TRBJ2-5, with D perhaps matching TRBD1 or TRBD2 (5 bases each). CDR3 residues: CASSSTKYGAETQYF. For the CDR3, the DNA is TGTGCCAGCAGCTCAACTAAGTACGGGGCGGAGACCCAGTACTTC.